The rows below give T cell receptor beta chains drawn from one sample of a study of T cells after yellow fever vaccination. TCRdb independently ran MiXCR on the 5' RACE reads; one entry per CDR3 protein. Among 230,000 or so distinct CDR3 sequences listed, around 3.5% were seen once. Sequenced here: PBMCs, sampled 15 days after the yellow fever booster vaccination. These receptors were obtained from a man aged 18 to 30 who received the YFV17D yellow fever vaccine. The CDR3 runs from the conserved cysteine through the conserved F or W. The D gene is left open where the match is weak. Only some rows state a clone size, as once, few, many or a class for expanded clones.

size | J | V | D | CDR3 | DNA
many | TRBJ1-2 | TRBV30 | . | CAWSNVRGGDYTF | TGTGCCTGGAGTAATGTGCGGGGGGGCGACTACACCTTC
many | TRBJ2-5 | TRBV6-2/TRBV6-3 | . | CASSARSDSQYF | TGTGCCAGCAGCGCCCGTTCGGATTCCCAGTACTTC
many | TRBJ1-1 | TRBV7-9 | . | CASSLVSVNTEAFF | TGTGCCAGCAGCTTGGTATCAGTGAACACTGAAGCTTTCTTT
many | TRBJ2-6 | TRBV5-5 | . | CASTPGLHSGANVLTF | TGTGCCAGCACTCCGGGACTCCACTCTGGGGCCAACGTCCTGACTTTC
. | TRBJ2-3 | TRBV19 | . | CATRQADTQYF | TGTGCCACCAGACAGGCAGATACGCAGTATTTT
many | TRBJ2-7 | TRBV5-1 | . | CASSLGTFRGEQYF | TGCGCCAGCAGCTTGGGGACCTTTCGGGGCGAGCAGTACTTC
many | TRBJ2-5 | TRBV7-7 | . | CASSRPQETQYF | TGTGCTAGCAGCCGCCCCCAGGAGACCCAGTACTTC
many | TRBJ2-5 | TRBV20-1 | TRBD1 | CSAGDSGTVQETQYF | TGCAGTGCTGGGGACAGTGGGACGGTTCAAGAGACCCAGTACTTC
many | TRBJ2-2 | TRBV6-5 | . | CASSYLGPEAGELFF | TGTGCCAGCAGTTACTTGGGACCCGAGGCCGGGGAGCTGTTTTTT
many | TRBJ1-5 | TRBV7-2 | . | CASSLEGYHHSNQPQHF | TGTGCCAGCAGCTTAGAGGGCTATCACCATAGCAATCAGCCCCAGCATTTT
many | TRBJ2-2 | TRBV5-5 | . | CASSLRTANTGELFF | TGTGCCAGCAGCCTAAGGACAGCCAACACCGGGGAGCTGTTTTTT
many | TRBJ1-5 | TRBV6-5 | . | CASSYSTSGNQPQHF | TGTGCCAGCAGTTACTCGACGTCAGGCAATCAGCCCCAGCATTTT
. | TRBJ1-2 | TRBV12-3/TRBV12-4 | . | CASSFRGYGYTF | TGTGCCAGCAGTTTCAGAGGGTATGGCTACACCTTC
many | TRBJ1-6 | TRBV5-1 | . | CASSPGQSAASPLHF | TGCGCCAGCAGCCCGGGGCAATCGGCGGCTTCACCCCTCCACTTT
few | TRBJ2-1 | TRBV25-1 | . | CASSERPYNEQFF | TGTGCCAGCAGTGAGCGGCCATACAATGAGCAGTTCTTC
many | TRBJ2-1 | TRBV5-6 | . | CASSLDRNEQFF | TGTGCCAGCAGCTTGGACAGGAATGAGCAGTTCTTC
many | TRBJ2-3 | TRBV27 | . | CASSPKRGGSNTDTQYF | TGTGCCAGCAGTCCAAAAAGAGGGGGGAGCAACACAGATACGCAGTATTTT
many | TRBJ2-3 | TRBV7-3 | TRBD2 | CASSLMAGGKDTQYF | TGTGCCAGCAGCTTAATGGCGGGGGGGAAAGATACGCAGTATTTT
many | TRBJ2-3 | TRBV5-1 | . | CASSPGRGGTDTQYF | TGCGCCAGCAGCCCGGGGCGGGGCGGCACAGATACGCAGTATTTT
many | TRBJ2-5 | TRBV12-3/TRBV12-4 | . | CASSLGAEQETQYF | TGTGCCAGCAGTCTGGGGGCGGAGCAAGAGACCCAGTACTTC
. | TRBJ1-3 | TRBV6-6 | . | CASSYSSGQTSGNTIYF | TGTGCCAGCAGTTACTCGAGTGGACAGACCTCTGGAAACACCATATATTTT
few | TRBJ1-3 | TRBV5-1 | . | CASSLLKTGTFGNTIYF | TGCGCCAGCAGCTTACTTAAAACAGGGACGTTTGGAAACACCATATATTTT
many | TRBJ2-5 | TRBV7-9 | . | CASSPSGLYLRGTQYF | TGTGCCAGCAGCCCATCTGGACTGTACCTCCGGGGGACCCAGTACTTC
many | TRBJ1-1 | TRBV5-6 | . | CASSAYRRNTEAFF | TGTGCCAGCAGCGCATACAGGAGGAACACTGAAGCTTTCTTT
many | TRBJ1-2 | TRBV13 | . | CASSTDRRANYGYTF | TGTGCCAGCAGCACAGACAGGAGAGCTAACTATGGCTACACCTTC
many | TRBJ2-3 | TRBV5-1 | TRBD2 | CASMAGAGGPLSTDTQYF | TGCGCCAGCATGGCTGGAGCGGGGGGCCCCCTAAGCACAGATACGCAGTATTTT
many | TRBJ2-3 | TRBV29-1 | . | CSVAGGWTDTQYF | TGCAGCGTTGCCGGGGGATGGACAGATACGCAGTATTTT
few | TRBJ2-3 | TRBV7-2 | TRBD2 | CASSLGGRGGEDTQYF | TGTGCCAGCAGCTTAGGGGGACGTGGGGGGGAAGATACGCAGTATTTT
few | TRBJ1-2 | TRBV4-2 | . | CASSQDTRGFYGYTF | TGTGCCAGCAGCCAAGATACCCGGGGATTCTATGGCTACACCTTC
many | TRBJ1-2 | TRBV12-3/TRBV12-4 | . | CASSLREVGYTF | TGTGCCAGCAGTTTAAGAGAAGTTGGCTACACCTTC
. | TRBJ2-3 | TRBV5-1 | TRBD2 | CASSLSLAGAYTDTQYF | TGCGCCAGCAGCTTGTCCCTAGCGGGGGCCTACACAGATACGCAGTATTTT
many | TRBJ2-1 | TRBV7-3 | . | CASSSRQGRINEQFF | TGTGCCAGCAGCTCCCGGCAGGGCAGAATCAATGAGCAGTTCTTC
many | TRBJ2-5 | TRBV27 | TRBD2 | CASSQAGGKETQYF | TGTGCCAGCAGCCAAGCGGGGGGGAAAGAGACCCAGTACTTC
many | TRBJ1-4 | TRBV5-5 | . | CASSLGGADEKLFF | TGTGCCAGCAGCTTGGGGGGGGCGGACGAAAAACTGTTTTTT
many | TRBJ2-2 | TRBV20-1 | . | CSARDGGSSGTGELFF | TGCAGTGCTAGAGATGGGGGGAGTAGTGGAACCGGGGAGCTGTTTTTT
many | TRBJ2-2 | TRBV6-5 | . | CASSYSGTPNTGELFF | TGTGCCAGCAGTTACTCCGGGACACCGAACACCGGGGAGCTGTTTTTT
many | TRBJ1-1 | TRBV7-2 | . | CASSLTAGGVSEAFF | TGTGCCAGCAGCTTAACAGCGGGAGGCGTTTCGGAAGCTTTCTTT
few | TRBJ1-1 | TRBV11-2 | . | CASSLIPGTDTEAFF | TGTGCCAGCAGCTTAATCCCGGGAACGGACACTGAAGCTTTCTTT
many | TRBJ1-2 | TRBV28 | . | CASFHRTNYGYTF | TGTGCCAGCTTCCACAGGACTAACTATGGCTACACCTTC
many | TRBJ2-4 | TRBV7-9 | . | CASSRSGTKNIQYF | TGTGCCAGCAGCCGGTCAGGGACCAAAAACATTCAGTACTTC
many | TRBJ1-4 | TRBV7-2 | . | CASSLGRAGEKLFF | TGTGCCAGCAGCTTGGGCAGGGCTGGTGAAAAACTGTTTTTT
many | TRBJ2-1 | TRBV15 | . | CATSRDLGPAQGYNEQFF | TGTGCCACCAGCAGAGATCTCGGGCCGGCCCAGGGTTACAATGAGCAGTTCTTC
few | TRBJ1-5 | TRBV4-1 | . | CASSQGSQHNQPQHF | TGCGCCAGCAGCCAAGGTAGTCAGCACAATCAGCCCCAGCATTTT
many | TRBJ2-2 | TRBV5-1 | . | CASSLPEAGPPGELFF | TGCGCCAGCAGCTTACCCGAGGCGGGACCCCCCGGGGAGCTGTTTTTT
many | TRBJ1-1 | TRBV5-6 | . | CASSLYQGPNTEAFF | TGTGCCAGCAGCTTGTATCAGGGGCCTAACACTGAAGCTTTCTTT
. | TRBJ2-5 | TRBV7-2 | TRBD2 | CASSSGLAGGPVLETQYF | TGTGCCAGCAGCTCGGGACTAGCGGGGGGGCCGGTCTTGGAGACCCAGTACTTC
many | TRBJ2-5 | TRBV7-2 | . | CASSSGYRLPNRETQYF | TGTGCCAGCAGCTCAGGTTATAGACTACCCAACAGGGAGACCCAGTACTTC
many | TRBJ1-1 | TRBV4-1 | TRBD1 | CASSHSGPDRGQFTEAFF | TGCGCCAGCAGCCATTCCGGCCCGGACAGGGGTCAGTTCACTGAAGCTTTCTTT
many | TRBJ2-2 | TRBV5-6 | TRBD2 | CASSPNSWEGTGELFF | TGTGCCAGCAGCCCTAACAGTTGGGAGGGCACCGGGGAGCTGTTTTTT